This T cell receptor (beta chain) appears in the sequencing data of a study of patients and donors after allogeneic stem cell transplantation. CDR3 length: 13 residues. V lost 5 bases, J lost 6 bases, and 10 bases lay in between. The germline CDR1 and CDR2 sequences are LGHDT and YNNKEL (reference sequence). TCRdb reprocessed the RT-PCR reads with MiXCR, giving one entry per CDR3 protein. The data contain 800,000 to 1,000,000 distinct CDR3 sequences, about 20% of them seen just once; the ten biggest clones take up roughly 6%. The sequence was collected from a human donor who was either an allogeneic HSCT recipient or a stem cell or donor lymphocyte infusion donor (not recorded which). It is not recorded whose cells these are; they may come from a transplant donor. Specimen: blood, either unsorted or a sorted T cell fraction (not recorded which). The chain couples TRBV3-1 to TRBJ1-4, with D unclear. CDR3 in amino acids: CASSIRGDEKLFF. Here the CDR3 DNA reads TGTGCCAGCAGCATCCGGGGAGATGAAAAACTGTTTTTT.